The next 7 T cell receptor beta chains were all read from a single sample in a study of cytomegalovirus exposure and HLA in healthy donors. PCR used 60 Vbeta primers and 13 Jbeta primers. Clones were sequenced by immunoSEQ multiplex PCR, and TCRdb holds only the in-frame ones, with some missing. The table records 100,000 to 150,000 clones, about 85% of them present only once. Sequencing used PBMCs. These receptors were collected from a boy aged 5-17 years in good health and CMV-seronegative.

J is TRBJ2-7 and V is TRBV5-4; 9 bases match TRBD2. Germline V gene sequence: CDR1 SGHNT, CDR2 YYREEE (reference sequence). The CDR3 consists of 14 residues. J gave up 3 bases and V 0 bases, and 1 base lay outside the gene matches. The CDR3 region is CASSLGTSVYEQYF. The CDR3 DNA reads TGTGCCAGCAGCTTGGGGACTAGCGTCTACGAGCAGTACTTC.

V gene TRBV7-6 combines with J gene TRBJ2-6, with unresolved D. The V end was cut by 8 bases, the J end by 0 bases, with 11 bases between. The length of the CDR3 is 15 residues. The germline gives CDR1 SGHVS, CDR2 FNYEAQ. The CDR3 reads CASGHSSSGANVLTF. Here the CDR3 DNA reads TGTGCCAGCGGGCACAGTAGCTCTGGGGCCAACGTCCTGACTTTC.

The chain carries TRBV28 and TRBJ1-2; weak D call: TRBD1 (5 bases). V gave up 5 bases and J gave up 5 bases, with 9 bases separating them. Germline CDR1 is MDHEN and CDR2 is SYDVKM. The CDR3 totals 12 residues. CDR3 region: CASSDSGYGYTF. The DNA of the CDR3 is TGTGCCAGCAGTGACTCAGGGTATGGCTACACCTTC.

The V and J genes are TRBV2 and TRBJ2-5, with 7 bases that match TRBD2. The end of the DNA is better explained by TRBJ2-7, so the J call may be wrong. From germline, CDR1 is SNHLY and CDR2 FYNNEI. This CDR3 is 16 amino acids long. For the CDR3, the DNA is TGTGCCAGCTTTTGGAGCGGGAAAGAGATATCCTACGAGCAGTACTTC. Protein: CASFWSGKEISYEQYF.

CDR3 amino acids: CASSSPNRGQNTEAFF. CDR3 DNA: TGTGCCAGCAGTTCCCCGAACAGGGGCCAGAACACTGAAGCTTTCTTT. V usage is TRBV27 and J usage is TRBJ1-1; 7 positions agree with TRBD1. With V trimmed by 4 bases and J by 1 base, 9 bases remained unmatched. The CDR3 totals 16 residues. From germline, CDR1 is MNHEY and CDR2 SMNVEV (reference sequence).

This clone has a handful of counts. The chain recombines TRBV23-1 with TRBJ2-2, with 8 bases lining up with TRBD1. TRBV23-1 belongs to the ORF category, with a function that is uncertain. This CDR3 is 18 amino acids long. V shed 3 bases, J shed 5 bases, and the junction held 14 bases outside the gene matches. CDR3 in amino acids: CASSHQPAGQGDTGELFF. CDR3 sequence (DNA): TGCGCCAGCAGTCATCAACCCGCAGGACAGGGCGATACCGGGGAGCTGTTTTTT.

This clone has just one count. The J gene is TRBJ2-1, the V gene TRBV9, with D possibly matching TRBD2 (6 bases). V was shortened by 6 bases and J by 6 bases, with 10 bases between the two germline ends. The germline V gene encodes CDR1 SGDLS and CDR2 YYNGEE. The CDR3 has 12 residues. CDR3 sequence reads: CASIGGPNEQFF. The CDR3 DNA is TGTGCCAGCATCGGAGGGCCCAATGAGCAGTTCTTC.